These 30 T cell receptor beta chains originate from one sample sequenced in a study of blood T cell repertoires in COVID-19. The method was immunoSEQ multiplex PCR; TCRdb's version includes in-frame clones alone and lacks a portion of them. This sample yields around 330,000 clones, of which less than 85% are seen a single time; approximately 1.9% belongs to the top ten. The sequenced material came from PBMCs or T cells enriched from blood (not recorded which). These receptors all come from a woman in her twenties or thirties who had been exposed to COVID-19.

This sequence joins TRBV6-6 and TRBJ2-3, with D perhaps matching TRBD1 (6 bases). The CDR3 has 17 residues. V was pared by 5 bases and J by 0 bases, with 18 bases between. Germline V gene sequence: CDR1 MNHNY, CDR2 SVGAGI (reference sequence). CDR3: CASSPRWTAASTDTQYF. The CDR3 nucleotides read TGTGCCAGCAGTCCACGTTGGACAGCAGCTAGCACAGATACGCAGTATTTT.

The J gene is TRBJ2-7, the V gene TRBV28; 8 bases map to TRBD2. V was clipped by 8 bases and J by 6 bases; unmatched bases: 12. The CDR3 has 14 amino acids. The germline gives CDR1 MDHEN, CDR2 SYDVKM. CDR3 sequence (DNA): TGTGCCAGCGCGCAAAATTCCGGGACTAGCGAGCAGTACTTC. This sequence encodes CASAQNSGTSEQYF.

In DNA form, the CDR3 reads TGTGCCAGCAAGGGGTGGCAAGAGACCCAGTACTTC. As protein: CASKGWQETQYF. The V gene is TRBV27, the J gene TRBJ2-5; a possible D gene is TRBD1 (5 bases). The CDR3 consists of 12 residues. V shed 7 bases and J shed 2 bases, with 8 bases lying between them. Germline loops: CDR1 MNHEY, CDR2 SMNVEV (reference sequence).

The table lists this clone with a few counts. The chain joins TRBV5-6 to TRBJ2-5, with a possible D match to TRBD1 (6 bases). This CDR3 spans 14 amino acids. Germline V gene sequence: CDR1 SGHDT, CDR2 YYEEEE. Trimming took off 2 bases at V and 3 bases at J, with 11 bases between the two ends. CDR3 bases: TGTGCCAGCAGCTTCGTGGGGGCAAAAGAGACCCAGTACTTC. This encodes CASSFVGAKETQYF.

The V gene is TRBV28, the J gene TRBJ2-2; TRBD1 is a possible D gene (5 bases). Germline-derived CDR1 and CDR2 are MDHEN and SYDVKM. With 5 bases removed from V and 4 bases from J, the gap between germline ends came to 11 bases. The CDR3 totals 14 residues. The CDR3 DNA follows: TGTGCCAGCAGTAATTTTAGGGGCACCGGGGAGCTGTTTTTT. Its protein is CASSNFRGTGELFF. Based on the CDR3 plus reference TRBV28 and TRBJ2-2, the full variable domain is DVKVTQSSRYLVKRTGEKVFLECVQDMDHENMFWYRQDPGLGLRLIYFSYDVKMKEKGDIPEGYSVSREKKERFSLILESASTNQTSMYLCASSNFRGTGELFFGEGSRLTVL.

The V and J genes are TRBV7-2 and TRBJ2-7; possible D gene TRBD2, 7 bases. Trimming took 8 bases from V and 0 from J, leaving 11 bases between them. Germline CDR1 and CDR2: SGHTA and FQGNSA. The CDR3 contains 13 residues. This chain's CDR3 is CASEGGVSYEQYF. The CDR3 nucleotides are TGTGCCAGCGAGGGGGGGGTCTCCTACGAGCAGTACTTC.

This chain joins TRBV10-1 and TRBJ1-6; 9 positions match TRBD1. This CDR3 contains 16 residues. V shed 2 bases and J 9 bases; nucleotides not matched to a gene: 8. In germline, CDR1 is WNHNN, CDR2 SYGVQD (reference sequence). CDR3 in amino acids: CASSETAGTGSSPLHF. In DNA, the CDR3 is TGCGCCAGCAGTGAGACCGCCGGGACAGGGTCTTCACCCCTCCACTTT.

V usage is TRBV7-2 and J usage is TRBJ2-3; 7 bases are a match to TRBD1. The CDR3 totals 18 residues. Germline-derived CDR1 and CDR2 are SGHTA and FQGNSA. V was clipped by 1 base and J by 5 bases; unmatched bases: 15. CDR3 residues: CASSLEWGTVASEDTQYF. CDR3 coding DNA: TGTGCCAGCAGCTTAGAATGGGGGACAGTAGCCTCGGAAGATACGCAGTATTTT.

The J gene is TRBJ1-2, the V gene TRBV18; D might be TRBD1 (6 bases). Per the germline V gene, CDR1 is KGHSH and CDR2 is LQKENI. The CDR3 has 17 residues. Trimming pared 2 bases from V and 2 bases from J, leaving 18 bases between. The CDR3 DNA follows: TGTGCCAGCTCACCAACTTGGACAGTCCTATTCAACTATGGCTACACCTTC. Translation: CASSPTWTVLFNYGYTF.

This clone was recorded many times. The chain has TRBV18 and TRBJ1-1, with TRBD1 as a possible D gene (5 bases). There are 15 residues in the CDR3. Germline V gene lookup returns CDR1 KGHSH and CDR2 LQKENI. Trimming shortened V by 2 bases and J by 1 base, and 11 bases separated the two germline ends. The CDR3 sequence is CASSPWAGQNTEAFF. CDR3 in DNA: TGTGCCAGCTCACCATGGGCGGGGCAGAACACTGAAGCTTTCTTT. Looking up the rest from reference TRBV18 and TRBJ1-1 gives the full variable domain: NAGVMQNPRHLVRRRGQEARLRCSPMKGHSHVYWYRQLPEEGLKFMVYLQKENIIDESGMPKERFSAEFPKEGPSILRIQQVVRGDSAAYFCASSPWAGQNTEAFFGQGTRLTVV.

V is TRBV28 and J is TRBJ1-3; D remains ambiguous. This CDR3 has 13 residues. Germline values: CDR1 MDHEN, CDR2 SYDVKM. Trimming left V 6 bases short and J 5 bases short, with 11 bases between. The CDR3 spells CASRSGVRNTIYF. In nucleotides, the CDR3 is TGTGCCAGCAGATCGGGAGTGCGAAACACCATATATTTT.

This chain joins TRBV6-1 and TRBJ1-5; D gene ambiguous. Germline CDR1 reads MNHNS; CDR2 reads SASEGT. Trimming took 3 bases from V and 3 from J, leaving 18 bases between them. The CDR3 is made up of 17 amino acids. The CDR3 is CASSEIESSGYNQPQHF. The CDR3 nucleotides read TGTGCCAGCAGTGAGATAGAATCCTCAGGATACAATCAGCCCCAGCATTTT.

The rearrangement uses TRBV5-1 and TRBJ2-1; 10 bases are a match to TRBD2. CDR1 and CDR2 (germline): SGHRS, YFSETQ. CDR3 size: 17 residues. V trimming: 7 bases; J trimming: 4 bases; junction bases outside the gene matches: 14. The CDR3 region has the DNA TGCGCCAGCTCTGAGCCATTAGCGGGAGGCCTTTACAATGAGCAGTTCTTC. Translation: CASSEPLAGGLYNEQFF.

This CDR3 is CASSPTAGTGLTGELFF. In DNA form, the CDR3 reads TGTGCCAGCAGCCCTACAGCCGGGACAGGGCTTACCGGGGAGCTGTTTTTT. The gene calls are TRBV7-8 and TRBJ2-2; 9 bases map to TRBD1. CDR1 and CDR2 (germline): SGHVS, FQNEAQ. With V trimmed by 5 bases and J by 5 bases, 12 bases remained unmatched. CDR3 size: 17 residues. The variable domain in full, completed from reference TRBV7-8 and TRBJ2-2, reads GAGVSQSPRYKVAKRGQDVALRCDPISGHVSLFWYQQALGQGPEFLTYFQNEAQLDKSGLPSDRFFAERPEGSVSTLKIQRTQQEDSAVYLCASSPTAGTGLTGELFFGEGSRLTVL.

V and J are TRBV4-2 and TRBJ1-1, with a possible D match to TRBD1 (6 bases). Germline CDR1 LGHNA, CDR2 YNFKEQ. CDR3 length equals 16 residues. Trimming removed 8 bases from V and 4 bases from J, with 23 bases in between. The CDR3 reads CASCAEAGAEGTEAFF. The CDR3 DNA sequence: TGTGCCAGCTGCGCTGAGGCAGGGGCCGAAGGCACTGAAGCTTTCTTT.

The rearrangement links TRBV2 to TRBJ2-7; TRBD1 matches 9 bases. With V trimmed by 9 bases and J by 4 bases, 7 bases remained unmatched. Germline-derived CDR1 and CDR2 are SNHLY and FYNNEI. CDR3 length: 13 residues. The CDR3 bases are TGTGCCAGTTACCGGGACAGGGAATACGAGCAGTACTTC. This codes for CASYRDREYEQYF. Complete variable domain (other parts from reference TRBV2 and TRBJ2-7): EPEVTQTPSHQVTQMGQEVILRCVPISNHLYFYWYRQILGQKVEFLVSFYNNEISEKSEIFDDQFSVERPDGSNFTLKIRSTKLEDSAMYFCASYRDREYEQYFGPGTRLTVT.

This clone was seen at least ten times. The J gene is TRBJ2-3, the V gene TRBV7-3, with D tentatively TRBD2 (5 bases). Germline V lookup: CDR1 SGHTA, CDR2 FQGTGA. The CDR3 consists of 13 residues. The V gene lost 5 bases and the J gene lost 4 bases, with 10 bases spanning the gap. Here the CDR3 reads CASSTQLADTQYF. DNA for the CDR3: TGTGCCAGCAGCACACAACTAGCAGATACGCAGTATTTT.

This chain uses TRBV5-1 with TRBJ2-1; D gene ambiguous. The CDR3 contains 13 residues. V was trimmed by 2 bases and J by 6 bases, leaving 9 bases between them. Germline V CDR1 and CDR2: SGHRS, YFSETQ. Here the CDR3 reads CASSFVIGNEQFF. The DNA for the CDR3 is TGCGCCAGCAGCTTTGTAATCGGCAATGAGCAGTTCTTC.

The chain has TRBV12-5 and TRBJ2-2; 10 bases match TRBD1. The CDR3 extends over 17 amino acids. CDR1 is LGHNT, CDR2 FRNRAP, per germline. Unmatched junction bases numbered 5, after V lost 3 bases and J lost 1 base. CDR3 in amino acids: CASGFETGGVNTGELFF. CDR3 coding DNA: TGTGCTAGTGGTTTCGAGACAGGGGGCGTGAACACCGGGGAGCTGTTTTTT. Based on the CDR3 plus reference TRBV12-5 and TRBJ2-2, the full variable domain is DARVTQTPRHKVTEMGQEVTMRCQPILGHNTVFWYRQTMMQGLELLAYFRNRAPLDDSGMPKDRFSAEMPDATLATLKIQPSEPRDSAVYFCASGFETGGVNTGELFFGEGSRLTVL.

The V and J genes are TRBV11-2 and TRBJ2-1; D perhaps matches TRBD2 (6 bases). Germline V lookup: CDR1 SGHAT, CDR2 FQNNGV. CDR3 length equals 16 residues. V gave up 0 bases and J gave up 0 bases, with 9 bases separating them. CDR3 DNA sequence: TGTGCCAGCAGCTTAGATGCGGGACCCTCCTACAATGAGCAGTTCTTC. Translating it yields CASSLDAGPSYNEQFF.

This clone was seen more than once but under ten times. In DNA, the CDR3 is TGTGCCAGCAGCTTTGGACAGGGTCAGCCCCAGCATTTT. This translates into CASSFGQGQPQHF. This chain connects TRBV11-2 to TRBJ1-5, with 8 bases aligning to TRBD1. Germline loops: CDR1 SGHAT, CDR2 FQNNGV. CDR3 length equals 13 residues. The V segment lost 3 bases and the J segment 6 bases; nucleotides outside the gene matches: 1.

V and J are TRBV4-2 and TRBJ2-5; tentative D call: TRBD2 (6 bases). Germline loops: CDR1 LGHNA, CDR2 YNFKEQ. This CDR3 has 17 amino acids. Trimming removed 0 bases from V and 5 bases from J, with 19 bases in between. Here the CDR3 DNA reads TGTGCCAGCAGCCAAGATTGGGTCGGGACTCGCGGGGAGACCCAGTACTTC. The encoded protein is CASSQDWVGTRGETQYF.

The J gene is TRBJ2-5, the V gene TRBV5-4; TRBD2 matches at 16 bases. Germline assignment: CDR1 SGHNT and CDR2 YYREEE (reference sequence). The V and J ends lost 4 bases and 5 bases, in that order; junction bases with no gene match: 5. This CDR3 has 16 amino acids. In nucleotides, the CDR3 is TGTGCCAGCAGCCCGGGACTAGCGGGAGGGACTGAGACCCAGTACTTC. Translating it yields CASSPGLAGGTETQYF.

This sequence joins TRBV5-1 and TRBJ1-2; possibly TRBD1 for D (6 bases). CDR1 is SGHRS, CDR2 YFSETQ, per germline. CDR3 length: 14 residues. V was cut by 4 bases and J by 7 bases, with 17 bases left in between. CDR3 nucleotides: TGCGCCAGCAGCGATACGGCGGCAGGGGTTGGCTACACCTTC. It is translated as CASSDTAAGVGYTF.

This CDR3 reads CATSGEAGRNEQFF. For the CDR3, the DNA is TGTGCCACCAGTGGTGAAGCAGGTCGAAATGAGCAGTTCTTC. The J gene is TRBJ2-1, the V gene TRBV24-1; no firm D call. The CDR3 length is 14 residues. Trimming took 5 bases from V and 7 from J, leaving 14 bases between them. The V gene's germline CDR1 is KGHDR and CDR2 SFDVKD.

This chain connects TRBV4-1 to TRBJ1-1; TRBD1 matches at 9 bases. V lost 2 bases and J lost 11; bases outside the gene matches: 6. CDR1 and CDR2 from the germline V gene are MGHRA and YSYEKL. The CDR3 contains 13 residues. DNA of the CDR3: TGCGCCAGCAGCCAAAATACCGGGACAGGGGCTTTCTTT. Translation: CASSQNTGTGAFF.

In its sample, this clone was seen a few times. The chain carries TRBV28 and TRBJ1-5; D is perhaps TRBD1 (6 bases). Germline-derived CDR1 and CDR2 are MDHEN and SYDVKM. The CDR3 covers 15 residues. Trimming left V 7 bases short and J 1 base short, with 14 bases between. In DNA form, the CDR3 reads TGTGCCAGCACCCTCACAGGGCGAAGCAATCAGCCCCAGCATTTT. The encoded protein is CASTLTGRSNQPQHF.

The rearrangement joins TRBV12-5 to TRBJ2-3; 12 bases match TRBD1. This CDR3 contains 15 residues. The ends lost 3 bases at V and 4 bases at J; junction bases unmatched: 2. Per germline, CDR1 LGHNT and CDR2 FRNRAP. The DNA of the CDR3 is TGTGCTAGTGGTTTCGGGACAGGGGGCTCAGATACGCAGTATTTT. This encodes CASGFGTGGSDTQYF.

The chain uses TRBV7-9 and TRBJ2-5, with 7 nucleotides matching TRBD2. V lost 5 bases to trimming and J lost 5 bases; unmatched junction nucleotides: 5. CDR3 length equals 13 residues. The V gene's germline CDR1 is SEHNR and CDR2 FQNEAQ (reference sequence). Written as DNA, the CDR3 is TGTGCCAGCAGCGCCGGACTAGTGGAGACCCAGTACTTC. It codes for CASSAGLVETQYF.

A few counts support this clone. The chain employs TRBV27 and TRBJ1-6; 9 bases match TRBD1. The V gene's germline CDR1 is MNHEY and CDR2 SMNVEV (reference sequence). The CDR3 is 16 amino acids. Trimming removed 4 bases from V and 14 bases from J; junction bases left unmatched: 15. Written as DNA, the CDR3 is TGTGCCAGCAGTTGGGCGACAGGGGGGGCCCAGGGTGCCCTCCACTTT. This sequence encodes CASSWATGGAQGALHF.